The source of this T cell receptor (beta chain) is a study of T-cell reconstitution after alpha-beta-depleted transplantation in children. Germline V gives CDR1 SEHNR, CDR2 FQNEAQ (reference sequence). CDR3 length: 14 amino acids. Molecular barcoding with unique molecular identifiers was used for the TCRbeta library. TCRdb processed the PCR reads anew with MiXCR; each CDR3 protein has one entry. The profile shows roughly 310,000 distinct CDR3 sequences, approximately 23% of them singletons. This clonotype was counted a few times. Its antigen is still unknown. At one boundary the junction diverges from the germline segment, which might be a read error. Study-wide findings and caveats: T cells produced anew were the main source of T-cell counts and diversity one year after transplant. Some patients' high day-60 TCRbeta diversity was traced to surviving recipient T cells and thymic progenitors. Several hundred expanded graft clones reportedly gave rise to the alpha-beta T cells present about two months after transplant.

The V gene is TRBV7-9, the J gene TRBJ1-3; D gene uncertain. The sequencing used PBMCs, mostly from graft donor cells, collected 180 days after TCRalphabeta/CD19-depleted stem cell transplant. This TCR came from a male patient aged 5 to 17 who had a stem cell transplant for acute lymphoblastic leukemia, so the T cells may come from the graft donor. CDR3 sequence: CASTLSFSGNTIYF. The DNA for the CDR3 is TGTGCCAGCACCTTATCGTTCTCTGGAAACACCATATATTTT.